Sequencing of this T cell receptor beta chain was carried out in a study of beta chain features in type 1 diabetes (dated by TCRdb to between 2018 and 2020). Looking at the study overall: Mean age, gender distribution, total cell number and subset yield were not different between patients and healthy donors. In the study, recently diagnosed type 1 diabetes patients and matched healthy donors were compared on the TCRB repertoires of their sorted circulating CD4+ T cell subsets. A total of 90 million to 130 million sorted cells were examined across all samples, and a strong correlation was observed between cell number per subset and RNA yield. Naive and central memory subsets were obtained from all 30 or so donors, but regulatory and stem cell-like memory subsets were isolated from only 8 patients and 8 healthy donors.

Each donor gave one peripheral blood draw, roughly 0.12 L on average, collected into heparinised tubes. A BD FACSAria II was used to sort naive, central memory, regulatory and stem cell-like memory CD4+ T cells with a panel that included CD45RO, CCR7, CD25, CD127, CD95 and CD27. Purity was above 95% for every sorted population. PBMCs were isolated immediately by Lymphoprep density gradient centrifugation and stained directly without culture. To minimize batch effects, samples were stained and sorted in pairs, one healthy donor with one patient per experiment. Overall results and qualifications from the work: Patients with type 1 diabetes made fewer insertions and deleted more nucleotides at VDJ recombination sites, implying thymic rearrangement abnormalities. Because cDNA was sequenced instead of genomic DNA, highly expressing activated cells could be over-represented, though the groups showed no difference in activation or CD3 levels. Naive, central memory and regulatory TCRB repertoires appeared to be more alike among patients than among healthy donors. Type 1 diabetes patients showed a moderate but significant shortening of TCRB CDR3 length in all four CD4+ subsets. Shorter templates might have been favored by PCR, but patient and control samples were amplified and corrected together, so both groups would have been affected equally by any skew. Only small numbers of individuals were included in the HLA sub-analyses, which left unresolved whether HLA type had any influence on TCRB rearrangement.

The germline V end is reduced by 7 bases and the J end by 5 bases; junction bases left unmatched: 12. The germline V gene yields MNHNS for CDR1 and SASEGT for CDR2. The CDR3 spans 15 residues, from the cysteine through the phenylalanine. Left in the record is the CDR3 DNA by itself, 45 bases read in frame from the first base. Points on this clone: The specificity of this receptor is unknown. The sample holds no much larger clone one base away, and base qualities are not on file.

The entire amount of isolated RNA was reverse transcribed using the High Capacity cDNA Reverse Transcription Kit, so the sequenced TCRB transcripts were expressed ones. Deep immunoSEQ sequencing was performed on naive, central memory and regulatory T cell samples, with an average of around 3.5 million total reads per sample. Sorted cells were lysed in RLT buffer and RNA was extracted with DNase-treated RNeasy Micro or Mini kits, depending on cell number. To prevent cross-contamination, every cell subset was processed on its own, while patient and healthy donor samples were processed together. The immunoSEQ multiplex PCR was used to amplify TCRB sequences from cDNA, generating 87-bp fragments that spanned the CDR3 region. Amplicons were sequenced on the Illumina HiSeq platform. The study's processing was this. PCR bias was corrected computationally using synthetic template baselines, and reads within Hamming distance 2 were collapsed, with unmergeable singletons discarded. Reads were aligned against IMGT to assign V, D and J genes, CDR3 length and insertions or deletions at six rearrangement sites. Within each subset, clonotype counts were normalized to sorted cell number, after which true diversity and Gini coefficients were computed with the tcR R package. The overlap coefficient, calculated on TCRB nucleotide sequences, was used to quantify repertoire sharing. Out-of-frame TCRB sequences from naive cells were analyzed as a proxy for the pre-selection repertoire. TCRdb limited this immuneACCESS table to in-frame rearrangements with V and J called. A share of clones is missing; checked studies link under half to unresolved V genes, and the rest is unexplained. Clone size and the V and J calls come from that table; the DNA yielded D and trimming. The sample records just over 450,000 clones, approximately 30% of which are singletons. Of the sample, 0.065% falls within the top ten clones.

This clonotype was sampled from a man aged 18 to 29 in good health. This chain is built from TRBV6-1 and TRBJ1-1; 8 of the junction bases match TRBD1. Sequencing used naive CD4+ T cells from blood. The cell subset or site label, read with the paper, signifies: true naive CD4+ T cells. The DNA sequence is TGTGCCAGCAAGACCGACAGGGGAATGGTGACTGAAGCTTTCTTT. This codes for CASKTDRGMVTEAFF.